A selection of T cell receptor beta chains follows, all from one sample in a study of T cells in Graves' hyperthyroidism and ophthalmopathy. TCRdb used MiXCR to reprocess the multiplex PCR reads, holding one entry per CDR3 protein. The table includes some 490,000 distinct CDR3 sequences, about 20% detected once. Sequences were obtained from blood. The receptors come from a woman aged 70-85 years with Graves' ophthalmopathy. CDR3s include the opening cysteine and the closing phenylalanine or tryptophan. Each record gives: V gene, D gene, clone size, J gene, CDR3 protein, CDR3 DNA. The D gene is left open where the match is weak. Expanded clones get a size class; other rows say once, few or many, or leave the size out.

>TRBV30|TRBD2|once|TRBJ2-5
CAWSVPGLAGLETQYF
TGTGCCTGGAGTGTACCGGGACTAGCGGGATTAGAGACCCAGTACTTC
>TRBV6-1|NA|NA|TRBJ1-2
CASTGGPTYGYTF
TGTGCCAGCACCGGCGGACCGACCTATGGCTACACCTTC
>TRBV3-1|NA|few|TRBJ2-7
CAAGQSSYEQYF
TGTGCAGCCGGACAGAGCTCCTACGAGCAGTACTTC
>TRBV7-6|NA|NA|TRBJ1-3
CASSLGVGASGNTIYF
TGTGCCAGCAGCTTGGGGGTGGGGGCTTCTGGAAACACCATATATTTT
>TRBV20-1|TRBD1|NA|TRBJ1-2
CSASGQAINYGYTF
TGCAGTGCTAGTGGACAGGCGATAAACTATGGCTACACCTTC
>TRBV9|NA|NA|TRBJ2-3
CASSVGRENEGDTQYF
TGTGCCAGCAGCGTAGGTCGGGAGAATGAGGGAGATACGCAGTATTTT
>TRBV15|NA|NA|TRBJ1-5
CATSKGSYQPQHF
TGTGCCACCAGCAAGGGCAGTTATCAGCCCCAGCATTTT
>TRBV20-1|TRBD1|few|TRBJ1-2
CSAGQGNYGYTF
TGCAGTGCGGGACAGGGGAACTATGGCTACACCTTC
>TRBV20-1|NA|many|TRBJ2-3
CSASSRGSTDTQYF
TGCAGTGCTAGCTCCAGGGGAAGTACAGATACGCAGTATTTT
>TRBV6-2/TRBV6-3|NA|few|TRBJ1-5
CASSPREYNQPQHF
TGTGCCAGCAGTCCAAGGGAGTACAATCAGCCCCAGCATTTT
>TRBV6-2/TRBV6-3|TRBD1|many|TRBJ1-5
CASTPEGQGNQPQHF
TGTGCCAGCACTCCCGAGGGACAGGGAAATCAGCCCCAGCATTTT
>TRBV5-1|TRBD1|NA|TRBJ1-6
CASSHRTGDNSPLHF
TGCGCCAGCAGCCACAGGACAGGAGATAATTCACCCCTCCACTTT
>TRBV6-2/TRBV6-3|NA|few|TRBJ1-2
CASRSSGRPYGYTF
TGTGCCAGCAGATCCTCGGGGCGTCCCTATGGCTACACCTTC
>TRBV7-9|NA|few|TRBJ2-1
CASSLEIDHEQFF
TGTGCCAGCAGCTTAGAGATCGACCATGAGCAGTTCTTC
>TRBV12-3/TRBV12-4|NA|NA|TRBJ1-3
CASTRELGGNTIYF
TGTGCCAGCACCAGGGAGCTTGGGGGAAACACCATATATTTT
>TRBV2|TRBD2|many|TRBJ2-1
CASGLTAAGVNEQFF
TGTGCCAGCGGCCTGACAGCGGCGGGAGTTAATGAGCAGTTCTTC
>TRBV20-1|TRBD2|many|TRBJ2-3
CSALAGGDTQYF
TGCAGTGCCTTAGCGGGAGGAGATACGCAGTATTTT
>TRBV20-1|NA|NA|TRBJ1-5
CSAADRSNQPQHF
TGCAGTGCCGCTGACAGATCTAATCAGCCCCAGCATTTT
>TRBV2|TRBD2|many|TRBJ2-1
CASILAGGYNEQFF
TGTGCCAGCATCCTGGCGGGAGGCTACAATGAGCAGTTCTTC
>TRBV29-1|TRBD1|NA|TRBJ2-1
CSVASGQGRLAGNEQFF
TGCAGCGTTGCATCGGGACAGGGACGGTTGGCGGGTAATGAGCAGTTCTTC
>TRBV6-1|NA|many|TRBJ2-7
CASSNLDSEQYF
TGTGCCAGCAGTAACCTCGACAGCGAGCAGTACTTC
>TRBV5-1|NA|NA|TRBJ2-1
CASSPAGARNNEQFF
TGCGCCAGCAGCCCAGCGGGCGCGCGTAACAATGAGCAGTTCTTC
>TRBV2|TRBD2|many|TRBJ2-7
CASSPGLAPYEQYF
TGTGCCAGCAGCCCGGGACTAGCCCCCTACGAGCAGTACTTC
>TRBV6-2/TRBV6-3|NA|few|TRBJ2-7
CASSYLGQRHSEQYF
TGTGCCAGCAGTTACCTAGGACAGAGACACAGCGAGCAGTACTTC
>TRBV13|TRBD1|few|TRBJ2-1
CASRPIRDRVRSEQFF
TGTGCCAGCAGACCTATAAGAGACAGGGTCCGAAGTGAGCAGTTCTTC
>TRBV12-3/TRBV12-4|TRBD2|many|TRBJ2-1
CASRPTSGLASYNEQFF
TGTGCCAGCAGACCGACTAGCGGCCTTGCTTCCTACAATGAGCAGTTCTTC
>TRBV3-1|NA|few|TRBJ2-1
CASSQGLGSSYNEQFF
TGTGCCAGCAGCCAAGGTTTGGGGTCCTCCTACAATGAGCAGTTCTTC
>TRBV2|TRBD1|NA|TRBJ1-2
CASAREGAYGYTF
TGTGCCAGCGCCCGGGAGGGGGCCTATGGCTACACCTTC
>TRBV29-1|NA|NA|TRBJ2-7
CSVEGGKREGQYF
TGCAGCGTTGAAGGGGGGAAGAGGGAAGGGCAGTACTTC
>TRBV6-5|TRBD2|few|TRBJ2-3
CASSYSTTSGTADTQYF
TGTGCCAGCAGTTACTCGACGACTAGCGGGACGGCAGATACGCAGTATTTT
>TRBV18|NA|NA|TRBJ1-1
CASFFYREINTEAFF
TGTGCCAGCTTTTTTTACCGGGAGATTAACACTGAAGCTTTCTTT
>TRBV20-1|NA|NA|TRBJ2-7
CSARLGNNEQYF
TGCAGTGCTAGACTGGGAAACAACGAGCAGTACTTC
>TRBV5-8|NA|few|TRBJ1-2
CASSANPPRIVGYTF
TGTGCCAGCAGCGCAAACCCCCCACGGATAGTTGGCTACACCTTC
>TRBV7-8|TRBD2|NA|TRBJ2-1
CASSTSGVREQFF
TGTGCCAGCAGCACTAGCGGGGTCCGTGAGCAGTTCTTC
>TRBV6-1|TRBD1|many|TRBJ1-1
CASNPGQGTAFF
TGTGCCAGCAATCCGGGACAGGGGACAGCTTTCTTT
>TRBV5-1|TRBD1|NA|TRBJ1-2
CASSLGQVFSTDGYTF
TGCGCCAGCAGCCTAGGACAGGTATTTTCCACAGACGGCTACACCTTC
>TRBV12-3/TRBV12-4|NA|NA|TRBJ2-2
CASGHRGAQTGELFF
TGTGCCAGCGGGCACCGGGGGGCGCAAACCGGGGAGCTGTTTTTT
>TRBV20-1|TRBD1|many|TRBJ2-5
CSAASYWDRDTQYF
TGCAGTGCCGCCTCTTATTGGGACAGGGATACCCAGTACTTC
>TRBV7-8|NA|NA|TRBJ2-2
CASSLGNSLTGELFF
TGTGCCAGCAGCTTGGGTAACTCTTTGACCGGGGAGCTGTTTTTT
>TRBV6-1|NA|NA|TRBJ2-7
CASLVDYEQYF
TGTGCCAGCCTCGTGGACTACGAGCAGTACTTC
>TRBV20-1|NA|many|TRBJ2-1
CSAGGRGNEQFF
TGCAGTGCTGGGGGGCGGGGCAATGAGCAGTTCTTC
>TRBV18|TRBD1|NA|TRBJ2-1
CASSPGQGAYEQFF
TGTGCCAGCTCACCGGGGCAGGGGGCCTATGAGCAGTTCTTC
>TRBV30|NA|many|TRBJ1-1
CAWSVEGWNTEAFF
TGTGCCTGGAGTGTAGAAGGGTGGAACACTGAAGCTTTCTTT
>TRBV20-1|NA|NA|TRBJ1-1
CSARGALGTEAFF
TGCAGTGCTAGAGGGGCCTTGGGAACTGAAGCTTTCTTT
>TRBV7-3|TRBD2|few|TRBJ2-3
CASSFGGRASDTQYF
TGTGCCAGCAGTTTCGGCGGGAGGGCGTCAGATACGCAGTATTTT